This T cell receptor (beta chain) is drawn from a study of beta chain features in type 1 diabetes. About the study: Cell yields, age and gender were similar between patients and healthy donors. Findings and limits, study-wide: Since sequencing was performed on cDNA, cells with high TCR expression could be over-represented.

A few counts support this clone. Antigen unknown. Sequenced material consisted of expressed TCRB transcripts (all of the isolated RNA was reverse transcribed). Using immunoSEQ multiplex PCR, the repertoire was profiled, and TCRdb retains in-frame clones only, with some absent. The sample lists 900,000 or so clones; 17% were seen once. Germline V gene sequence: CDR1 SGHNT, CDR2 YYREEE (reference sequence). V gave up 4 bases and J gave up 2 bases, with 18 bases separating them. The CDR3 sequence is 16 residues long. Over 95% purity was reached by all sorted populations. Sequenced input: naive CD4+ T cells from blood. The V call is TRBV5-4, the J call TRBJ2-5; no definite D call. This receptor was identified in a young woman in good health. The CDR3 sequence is CASSIDLTTKQETQYF. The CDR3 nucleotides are TGTGCCAGCAGCATAGATCTAACCACGAAACAAGAGACCCAGTACTTC.